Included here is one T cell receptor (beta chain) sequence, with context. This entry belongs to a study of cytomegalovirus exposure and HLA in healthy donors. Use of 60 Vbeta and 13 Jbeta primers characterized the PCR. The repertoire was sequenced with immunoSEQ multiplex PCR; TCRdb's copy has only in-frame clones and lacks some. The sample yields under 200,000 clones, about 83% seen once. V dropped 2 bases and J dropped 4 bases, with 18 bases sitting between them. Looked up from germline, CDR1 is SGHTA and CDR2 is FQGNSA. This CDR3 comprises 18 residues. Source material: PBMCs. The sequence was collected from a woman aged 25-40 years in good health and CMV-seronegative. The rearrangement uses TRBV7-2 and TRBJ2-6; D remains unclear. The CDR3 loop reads CASSLQPPRLSGANVLTF. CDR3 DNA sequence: TGTGCCAGCAGCTTACAGCCCCCTAGATTATCCGGGGCCAACGTCCTGACTTTC.